This passage covers 18 T cell receptor beta chains from one sample sequenced in a study of identical twins. TCRdb reprocessed the 5' RACE reads with MiXCR, giving one entry per CDR3 protein. The repertoire holds 1,800,000 or so distinct CDR3 sequences, with under 35% as singletons. Specimen: cord blood. The receptors stem from a newborn girl in good health.

In DNA, the CDR3 is TGTGCCAGCAGCCTCAGGGGGCCCCCTGGCTACACCTTC. Its translation is CASSLRGPPGYTF. The gene calls are TRBV28 and TRBJ1-2; 8 bases are shared with TRBD1. With V trimmed by 6 bases and J by 7 bases, 7 bases remained unmatched. The germline gives CDR1 MDHEN, CDR2 SYDVKM. The CDR3 spans 13 residues.

The chain recombines TRBV28 with TRBJ2-7; 9 bases fit TRBD1. This CDR3 comprises 16 residues. Germline trimming cut 2 bases from V and 1 base from J; bases unmatched to any gene: 6. Per germline, CDR1 MDHEN and CDR2 SYDVKM. This CDR3 reads CASSLVLGQGSYEQYF. For the CDR3, the DNA is TGTGCCAGCAGTTTAGTCTTGGGACAGGGATCCTACGAGCAGTACTTC.

Comments on this clonotype: The junction does not match germline at one end; this may be a read error. V usage is TRBV4-1 and J usage is TRBJ2-5; possibly TRBD2 for D (6 bases). Germline V gives CDR1 MGHRA, CDR2 YSYEKL. The CDR3 runs to 13 residues. The CDR3 region is CASSERREETQYF. The CDR3 DNA sequence: TGTGCCAGCAGTGAACGGAGGGAAGAGACCCAGTACTTC.

V is TRBV2 and J is TRBJ2-1; D not certain. V was cut by 8 bases and J by 0 bases, with 14 bases left in between. The CDR3 covers 15 residues. Germline assignment: CDR1 SNHLY and CDR2 FYNNEI. CDR3 amino acids: CASHQMGDSYNEQFF. CDR3 in DNA: TGTGCCAGCCACCAGATGGGTGACTCCTACAATGAGCAGTTCTTC.

This clonotype has more than one count but fewer than ten. The J gene is TRBJ2-3, the V gene TRBV4-1, with TRBD2 matching 8 bases. J was trimmed by 7 bases and V by 2 bases; bases with no gene match: 2. In germline, CDR1 is MGHRA, CDR2 YSYEKL. The CDR3 extends over 13 amino acids. The CDR3 sequence is CASSQLAGYTQYF. The CDR3 bases are TGCGCCAGCAGCCAACTAGCGGGCTATACGCAGTATTTT.

V and J are TRBV30 and TRBJ2-1; 8 bases line up with TRBD1. This CDR3 comprises 15 residues. From germline, CDR1 is GTSNPN and CDR2 SVGIG (reference sequence). Trimming removed 0 bases from V and 7 bases from J; junction bases left unmatched: 8. CDR3 amino acids: CAWSVHGQGKNEQFF. CDR3 DNA: TGTGCCTGGAGTGTACATGGACAGGGTAAGAATGAGCAGTTCTTC.

The genes are TRBV24-1 and TRBJ2-7, with 9 nucleotides matching TRBD2. The germline CDR1 and CDR2 sequences are KGHDR and SFDVKD. Trimming at V came to 3 bases and at J to 2 bases, leaving 4 bases not matched to a gene. The CDR3 runs to 15 residues. The CDR3 protein is CATSDRREGTYEQYF. The CDR3 region has the DNA TGTGCCACCAGTGATCGGCGGGAGGGAACCTACGAGCAGTACTTC.

The count of this clonotype is one. The chain combines TRBV6-5 with TRBJ2-6; no definite D call. Trimming stripped 0 bases from V and 2 bases from J, with 17 bases between. Germline V gene sequence: CDR1 MNHEY, CDR2 SVGAGI. CDR3 length equals 19 residues. Here the CDR3 reads CASSYSLYRSSPGANVLTF. CDR3 bases: TGTGCCAGCAGTTACTCCTTGTACCGGTCCAGCCCTGGGGCCAACGTCCTGACTTTC.

This chain links TRBV20-1 with TRBJ1-1; D is undetermined. V shed 1 base and J shed 0 bases, with 12 bases lying between them. The germline CDR1 and CDR2 sequences are DFQATT and SNEGSKA (reference sequence). CDR3 length: 15 residues. CDR3 nucleotides: TGCAGTGCTAGAGGGGTGTTGGGTCTGAACACTGAAGCTTTCTTT. Translation: CSARGVLGLNTEAFF.

The chain uses TRBV2 and TRBJ2-7; maybe TRBD1 (5 bases). Looked up from germline, CDR1 is SNHLY and CDR2 is FYNNEI. This CDR3 has 14 residues. Trimming cost V 2 bases and J 1 base, with 9 bases left between them. CDR3 sequence (DNA): TGTGCCAGCAGTGAACCAGGGAAATCCTACGAGCAGTACTTC. It specifies CASSEPGKSYEQYF.

This chain connects TRBV24-1 to TRBJ2-2, with 8 positions matching TRBD1. The J segment lost 6 bases and the V segment lost 9 bases, leaving 8 bases of the junction unmatched. This CDR3 comprises 14 residues. Germline V CDR1 and CDR2: KGHDR, SFDVKD. CDR3 DNA: TGTGCCACCGATACAGGGGGGACTGCCGGGGAGCTGTTTTTT. Translated, it gives CATDTGGTAGELFF.

The CDR3 DNA reads TGTGCCAGCAGTGTCCGGGACAGCCCTTACGAGCAGTACTTC. Amino acids: CASSVRDSPYEQYF. The J gene is TRBJ2-7, the V gene TRBV6-1; 7 bases fit TRBD1. The CDR3 extends over 14 amino acids. CDR1 is MNHNS and CDR2 is SASEGT in the germline V gene. V was clipped by 4 bases and J by 4 bases; unmatched bases: 7.

The chain links TRBV6-5 to TRBJ2-5; D is possibly TRBD1 (6 bases). CDR3 length equals 16 residues. The V gene's germline CDR1 is MNHEY and CDR2 SVGAGI. V was cut by 6 bases and J by 1 base, with 18 bases left in between. CDR3 DNA: TGTGCCAGCAGCCCCGAATTAACAGGGAGCCAAGAGACCCAGTACTTC. As protein: CASSPELTGSQETQYF.

This clonotype was counted a few times. The rearrangement links TRBV7-9 to TRBJ1-2, with a possible D match to TRBD1 (6 bases). The CDR3 sequence is 17 residues long. Germline V gene data show CDR1 as SEHNR and CDR2 as FQNEAQ (reference sequence). Trimming stripped 1 base from V and 5 bases from J, with 20 bases between. The CDR3 spells CASSLESTGREGYGYTF. The CDR3, as DNA: TGTGCCAGCAGCTTAGAATCTACAGGGAGAGAAGGTTATGGCTACACCTTC.

The rearrangement uses TRBV27 and TRBJ1-4; D is ambiguous. The CDR3 consists of 13 residues. V lost 5 bases to trimming and J lost 8 bases, with 12 bases between them. Germline CDR1 is MNHEY and CDR2 is SMNVEV (reference sequence). CDR3 sequence: CASSHYRGEKLFF. The CDR3 nucleotides read TGTGCCAGCAGTCACTACCGAGGGGAAAAACTGTTTTTT.

V and J are TRBV6-4 and TRBJ2-7, with D perhaps matching TRBD1 or TRBD2 (5 bases each). V gave up 0 bases and J gave up 3 bases, with 9 bases separating them. This CDR3 has 14 residues. Germline lookup yields CDR1 MRHNA and CDR2 SNTAGT. The CDR3 here is CASSDSGPFYEQYF. The CDR3 bases are TGTGCCAGCAGTGACTCGGGACCCTTCTACGAGCAGTACTTC.

About this clonotype: A read error is possible here, since a much larger clone lies one base away. The chain recombines TRBV9 with TRBJ2-1, with a weak D call TRBD1 (5 bases). Between the trimmed V and J ends, which lost 0 bases and 0 bases, there was a span of 16 bases. The CDR3 is made up of 18 amino acids. CDR1 SGDLS and CDR2 YYNGEE come from the germline V gene. In DNA form, the CDR3 reads TGTGCCAGCAGCGTAGAGGGTTTAAGGGGTCGCTCCTACAATGAGCAGTTCTTC. It yields the protein CASSVEGLRGRSYNEQFF.

The chain combines TRBV2 with TRBJ2-4, with D maybe TRBD1 (6 bases). In germline, CDR1 is SNHLY, CDR2 FYNNEI. The CDR3 sequence is 13 residues long. V lost 8 bases and J lost 5, with 13 bases in between. CDR3 protein: CASGQYRENIQYF. For the CDR3, the DNA is TGTGCCAGCGGACAATACAGGGAAAACATTCAGTACTTC.